Below, 20 T cell receptor beta chains from the same sample are listed, as sequenced in a study of breast tumors, draining lymph nodes, adjacent tissues. Samples came from axillary lymph nodes draining the breast cancer. Via MiXCR, TCRdb re-called the multiplex PCR reads, giving one row per CDR3 protein. This table has 150,000 to 200,000 distinct CDR3 sequences, approximately 33% appearing once. Sequenced material: axillary lymph node tissue. The source of these receptors is a female donor with breast cancer. Some clones in this sample may be carry-over from other donors' samples.

This clonotype was seen at least ten times. The chain joins TRBV6-6 to TRBJ2-1; D gene ambiguous. Germline V lookup: CDR1 MNHNY, CDR2 SVGAGI (reference sequence). Trimming removed 7 bases from V and 6 bases from J, with 10 bases in between. This CDR3 has 12 amino acids. CDR3: CASTPLGNEQFF. CDR3 sequence (DNA): TGTGCCAGCACCCCGTTGGGCAATGAGCAGTTCTTC.

Notes on this clonotype: With a much larger clone just one base away, this may be a read error. This chain joins TRBV3-1 and TRBJ2-5; 7 positions match TRBD2. This CDR3 has 14 amino acids. Per germline, CDR1 LGHDT and CDR2 YNNKEL (reference sequence). The CDR3 is CPSSTTSVGETQYF. CDR3 coding DNA: TGTCCCAGCAGCACAACTAGCGTGGGGGAGACCCAGTACTTC.

In this sample, this clonotype turned up many times. The V and J genes are TRBV7-8 and TRBJ2-7; D possibly corresponds to TRBD1 (6 bases). V lost 8 bases to trimming and J lost 7 bases, with 21 bases between them. CDR3 length equals 14 residues. CDR1 is SGHVS and CDR2 is FQNEAQ in the germline V gene. CDR3 nucleotide sequence: TGTGCCAGCTTATACAGGGAAGGGGCTAGGGAGCAGTACTTC. The encoded protein is CASLYREGAREQYF.

The DNA for the CDR3 is TGTGCCAGCAGGGGGACCATAGCGGGGGACAACCAAGAGACCCAGTACTTC. Residues: CASRGTIAGDNQETQYF. The chain is built from TRBV2 and TRBJ2-5, with 9 positions matching TRBD2. CDR1 and CDR2 (germline): SNHLY, FYNNEI. J lost 0 bases, V lost 6 bases, and 11 bases had no gene match. This CDR3 has 17 amino acids.

The sample holds many counts of this clonotype. V and J are TRBV19 and TRBJ1-4; tentatively, D is TRBD1 (5 bases). Germline CDR1 is LNHDA and CDR2 is SQIVND (reference sequence). Trimming shortened V by 6 bases and J by 8 bases, and 16 bases separated the two germline ends. This CDR3 is built from 14 residues. The CDR3 here is CASSSRGAGEKLFF. CDR3 in DNA: TGTGCCAGTAGCTCGAGGGGCGCAGGCGAAAAACTGTTTTTT.

There are a few counts of this clonotype. The chain uses TRBV12-3 or TRBV12-4 and TRBJ1-1; D not resolved. V lost 5 bases, J lost 2 bases, and 15 bases lay in between. The CDR3 has 15 residues. The DNA of the CDR3 is TGTGCCAGCAGTCTCAGCCCAGTCTTAAACACTGAAGCTTTCTTT. This gives the protein CASSLSPVLNTEAFF.

This clonotype appeared many times. The J gene is TRBJ1-5, the V gene TRBV2, with D possibly being TRBD1 (6 bases). Germline V gene sequence: CDR1 SNHLY, CDR2 FYNNEI. Trimming took 4 bases from V and 1 from J, leaving 11 bases between them. The CDR3 is 15 amino acids. The CDR3 DNA sequence: TGTGCCAGCAGTGTACAGGGACTAAGCAATCAGCCCCAGCATTTT. Translated, it gives CASSVQGLSNQPQHF. The complete variable domain, with remaining parts taken from reference TRBV2 and TRBJ1-5, reads EPEVTQTPSHQVTQMGQEVILRCVPISNHLYFYWYRQILGQKVEFLVSFYNNEISEKSEIFDDQFSVERPDGSNFTLKIRSTKLEDSAMYFCASSVQGLSNQPQHFGDGTRLSIL.

This clonotype was recorded at least ten times. The V and J genes are TRBV5-6 and TRBJ2-1; 7 nucleotides agree with TRBD2. CDR3 size: 14 residues. V trimming: 1 base; J trimming: 9 bases; junction bases outside the gene matches: 7. Per the germline V gene, CDR1 is SGHDT and CDR2 is YYEEEE. The CDR3: CASSLMSWGGEQFF. DNA of the CDR3: TGTGCCAGCAGCTTGATGAGTTGGGGGGGTGAGCAGTTCTTC.

This clonotype was detected ten times or more. The CDR3 DNA follows: TGTGCCATCAGACTTCGACAGGGGGCGGACGAGCAGTACTTC. Amino acid sequence: CAIRLRQGADEQYF. V is TRBV10-3 and J is TRBJ2-7, with TRBD1 matching over 10 bases. V was clipped by 6 bases and J by 5 bases; unmatched bases: 7. Germline CDR1 and CDR2: ENHRY and SYGVKD. The CDR3 contains 14 residues.

This clonotype was seen many times. The J gene is TRBJ2-3, the V gene TRBV20-1; 8 positions agree with TRBD2. With V trimmed by 3 bases and J by 2 bases, 7 bases remained unmatched. Germline V gene lookup returns CDR1 DFQATT and CDR2 SNEGSKA (reference sequence). The CDR3 loop spans 15 amino acids. The CDR3 here is CSASLSGGPTDTQYF. Here the CDR3 DNA reads TGCAGTGCTAGTTTATCGGGGGGGCCCACAGATACGCAGTATTTT.

This clonotype has at least ten counts. The CDR3 DNA reads as TGTGCCAGCAGCTCTCCTGGGGCAGGGGGTGATGGCTACACCTTC. Its translation: CASSSPGAGGDGYTF. The chain joins TRBV7-2 to TRBJ1-2, with 7 positions matching TRBD1. V lost 4 bases, J lost 6 bases, and 11 bases stayed unmatched. Per germline, CDR1 SGHTA and CDR2 FQGNSA. This CDR3 spans 15 amino acids.

The V gene is TRBV7-9, the J gene TRBJ1-1, with TRBD1 matching 7 bases. The J segment lost 6 bases and the V segment lost 2 bases, leaving 6 bases of the junction unmatched. Germline assignment: CDR1 SEHNR and CDR2 FQNEAQ (reference sequence). CDR3 size: 14 residues. Here the CDR3 DNA reads TGTGCCAGCAGCTTAAAAGGGGGCAGGGCTGAAGCTTTCTTT. Translating gives CASSLKGGRAEAFF.

Many counts were recorded for this clonotype. V gene TRBV18 combines with J gene TRBJ2-7; 10 bases are a match to TRBD1. The CDR3 covers 15 residues. The ends lost 5 bases at V and 3 bases at J; junction bases unmatched: 7. The germline CDR1 and CDR2 sequences are KGHSH and LQKENI. This CDR3 reads CASSATGGLRYEQYF. CDR3 bases: TGTGCCAGCTCAGCGACAGGGGGCTTACGCTACGAGCAGTACTTC.

This clonotype has a count of ten or more. The chain links TRBV29-1 to TRBJ1-2, with 10 nucleotides matching TRBD1. J gave up 7 bases and V 3 bases, and 11 bases lay outside the gene matches. Per the germline V gene, CDR1 is SQVTM and CDR2 is ANQGSEA. CDR3 length: 15 residues. CDR3 region: CSVDVFGTGEFGYTF. The CDR3 DNA sequence: TGCAGCGTTGATGTTTTTGGGACAGGGGAATTTGGCTACACCTTC.

The CDR3 DNA reads TGTGCCAGCAGCCGCAGTTACGAAAAGAACACCGGGGAGCTGTTTTTT. This translates into CASSRSYEKNTGELFF. The chain links TRBV5-8 to TRBJ2-2; D unclear. The length of the CDR3 is 16 residues. The germline V gene has CDR1 SGHTS and CDR2 YDEGEE. V lost 4 bases, J lost 1 base, and 14 bases lay in between.

This clonotype has at least ten counts. The genes are TRBV6-1 and TRBJ2-2; D is undetermined. From germline, CDR1 is MNHNS and CDR2 SASEGT. The CDR3 is made up of 14 amino acids. V lost 6 bases and J lost 0, with 8 bases in between. CDR3 sequence reads: CASRRNTNTGELFF. The CDR3 DNA is TGTGCCAGCAGGAGGAACACGAACACCGGGGAGCTGTTTTTT.

This clonotype occurred many times. J is TRBJ2-5 and V is TRBV30; D gene uncertain. The V end lost 0 bases, the J end lost 3 bases, and 8 bases lay between the germline ends. The CDR3 is 13 residues long. The germline CDR1 and CDR2 sequences are GTSNPN and SVGIG (reference sequence). CDR3 amino acids: CAWSVRTKETQYF. The DNA for the CDR3 is TGTGCCTGGAGTGTACGGACCAAAGAGACCCAGTACTTC.

The chain carries TRBV9 and TRBJ2-6; D not certain. CDR3 length: 13 amino acids. The V end lost 3 bases, the J end lost 5 bases, and 6 bases lay between the germline ends. Germline values: CDR1 SGDLS, CDR2 YYNGEE. The CDR3 DNA reads TGTGCCAGCAGCGAGCGCCGGGCCAACGTCCTGACTTTC. This translates into CASSERRANVLTF.

This clonotype was seen repeatedly, ten times or more. This sequence joins TRBV7-9 and TRBJ2-5, with D hard to call. The CDR3 has 12 residues. Germline CDR1 SEHNR, CDR2 FQNEAQ (reference sequence). Trimming took 5 bases from V and 4 from J, leaving 8 bases between them. The chain's CDR3 is CASSPPTETQYF. CDR3 coding DNA: TGTGCCAGCAGCCCGCCTACAGAGACCCAGTACTTC.

On this clonotype: This may stem from a read error, because a much larger clone lies one nucleotide away. This rearrangement joins TRBV5-1 to TRBJ2-5, with D unclear. Germline V gene lookup returns CDR1 SGHRS and CDR2 YFSETQ. The CDR3 runs to 14 residues. CDR3 sequence: CASSLDSLKDTQYF. In nucleotides, the CDR3 is TGCGCCAGCAGCTTGGATAGCCTCAAAGATACCCAGTACTTC.